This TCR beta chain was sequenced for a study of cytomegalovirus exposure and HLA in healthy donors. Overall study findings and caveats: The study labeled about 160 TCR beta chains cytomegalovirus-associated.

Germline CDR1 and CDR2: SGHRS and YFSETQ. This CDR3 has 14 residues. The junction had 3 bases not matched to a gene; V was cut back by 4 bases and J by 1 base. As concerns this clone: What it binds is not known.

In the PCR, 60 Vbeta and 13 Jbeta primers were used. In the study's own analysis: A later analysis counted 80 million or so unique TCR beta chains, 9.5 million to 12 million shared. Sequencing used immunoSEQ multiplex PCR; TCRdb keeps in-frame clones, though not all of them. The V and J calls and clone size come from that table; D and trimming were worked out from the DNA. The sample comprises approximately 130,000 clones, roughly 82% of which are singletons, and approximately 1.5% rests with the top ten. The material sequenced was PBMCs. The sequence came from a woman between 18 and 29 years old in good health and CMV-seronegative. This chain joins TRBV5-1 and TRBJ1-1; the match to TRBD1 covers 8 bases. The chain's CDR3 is CASSDRGTNTEAFF. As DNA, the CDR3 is TGCGCCAGCAGCGACAGGGGCACGAACACTGAAGCTTTCTTT.